Following are 10 T cell receptor beta chains from one sample sequenced in a study of cytomegalovirus exposure and HLA in healthy donors. The PCR employed 60 Vbeta primers together with 13 Jbeta primers. Generated by immunoSEQ multiplex PCR, the TCRdb table keeps only in-frame clones and is missing some. This sample's table reports 200,000 to 250,000 clones. Sequencing used PBMCs. The receptors stem from a woman under 40 in good health and CMV-seropositive.

The CDR3 here is CASSRGSGAFF. Written as DNA, the CDR3 is TGTGCCAGCAGCCGAGGTAGCGGAGCTTTCTTT. The rearrangement uses TRBV6-1 and TRBJ1-1; D ambiguous. Germline V lookup: CDR1 MNHNS, CDR2 SASEGT. V was shortened by 6 bases and J by 10 bases, with 12 bases between the two germline ends. The CDR3 sequence is 11 residues long.

The chain carries TRBV19 and TRBJ1-5; the match to TRBD1 covers 7 bases. Trimming took 4 bases from V and 7 from J; bases not matched to a gene: 7. CDR3 size: 14 residues. CDR1 is LNHDA, CDR2 SQIVND, per germline (reference sequence). CDR3 in amino acids: CASSTTGWGQPQHF. CDR3 DNA sequence: TGTGCCAGTAGTACGACAGGGTGGGGACAGCCCCAGCATTTT.

V usage is TRBV6-4 and J usage is TRBJ2-1; TRBD1 aligns across 10 bases. V dropped 4 bases and J dropped 8; count of bases not matched to a gene: 11. Germline V gene sequence: CDR1 MRHNA, CDR2 SNTAGT. The CDR3 runs to 16 residues. The CDR3 nucleotides are TGTGCCAGCAGTGTCTCGACAGGGGGCCGTCAGGATGAGCAGTTCTTC. The encoded protein is CASSVSTGGRQDEQFF.

The chain employs TRBV25-1 and TRBJ1-5; D not resolved. V was trimmed by 3 bases and J by 6 bases, leaving 15 bases between them. Germline V gene data show CDR1 as MGHDK and CDR2 as SYGVNS. The CDR3 extends over 15 amino acids. The CDR3 reads CASSEEGWNFQPQHF. DNA of the CDR3: TGTGCCAGCAGTGAGGAGGGATGGAATTTTCAGCCCCAGCATTTT.

The rearrangement links TRBV10-3 to TRBJ2-3; 14 bases agree with TRBD2. The V segment lost 4 bases and the J segment 4 bases; nucleotides outside the gene matches: 1. Germline V CDR1 and CDR2: ENHRY, SYGVKD. The CDR3 runs to 15 residues. The CDR3 region has the DNA TGTGCCATCAGTGGGACTAGCGGGAGGCCAGATACGCAGTATTTT. Translation gives CAISGTSGRPDTQYF.

The chain is built from TRBV28 and TRBJ2-1; 9 bases fit TRBD2. The V gene end was trimmed by 3 bases and the J gene end by 2 bases; junction bases not matched to a gene: 5. The germline gives CDR1 MDHEN, CDR2 SYDVKM. The CDR3 covers 16 residues. The CDR3 DNA reads as TGTGCCAGCAGTTTTGTCGGCGGGAGGGCCTACAATGAGCAGTTCTTC. Translated, it gives CASSFVGGRAYNEQFF.

V and J are TRBV5-1 and TRBJ2-7; no clear D gene. The V gene lost 3 bases and the J gene lost 5 bases, with 6 bases spanning the gap. CDR1 and CDR2 from the germline V gene are SGHRS and YFSETQ. CDR3 length equals 11 residues. The CDR3 DNA reads TGCGCCAGCAGCTACGACAACGAGCAGTACTTC. It specifies CASSYDNEQYF.

The CDR3 coding sequence is TGTGCCAGTAGTATCTCCGCGACAGATGGATTTACTTTCTTT. Translated: CASSISATDGFTFF. The gene calls are TRBV19 and TRBJ1-1; D might be TRBD1 (5 bases). This CDR3 comprises 14 residues. CDR1 and CDR2 from the germline V gene are LNHDA and SQIVND (reference sequence). V lost 3 bases and J 12 bases, leaving 20 bases between the germline ends.

The chain employs TRBV27 and TRBJ1-5, with unresolved D. CDR1 and CDR2 (germline): MNHEY, SMNVEV (reference sequence). The V and J ends lost 2 bases and 1 base respectively, with 6 bases between them. This CDR3 comprises 14 residues. The CDR3 sequence: CASSLISSNQPQHF. CDR3 sequence (DNA): TGTGCCAGCAGTTTAATAAGCAGCAATCAGCCCCAGCATTTT.

V and J are TRBV9 and TRBJ1-1, with D possibly TRBD1 on 6 matching bases. The CDR3 spans 16 residues. The V gene lost 4 bases and the J gene lost 1 base, with 17 bases spanning the gap. Per the germline V gene, CDR1 is SGDLS and CDR2 is YYNGEE. The CDR3 DNA sequence: TGTGCCAGCAGCCGGGGGGCGGGTACGACGAACACTGAAGCTTTCTTT. Translated, it gives CASSRGAGTTNTEAFF. Complete variable domain (other parts from reference TRBV9 and TRBJ1-1): DSGVTQTPKHLITATGQRVTLRCSPRSGDLSVYWYQQSLDQGLQFLIQYYNGEERAKGNILERFSAQQFPDLHSELNLSSLELGDSALYFCASSRGAGTTNTEAFFGQGTRLTVV.